Reported below is one TCR beta chain. Antigen unknown. The data stem from a study of blood T cells in healthy people across ages. The authors ran a second PCR of about 6 to 11 cycles using a sample-barcoded 5' primer and a J-beta primer mix. One entry per CDR3 protein, called by TCRdb with MiXCR from the 5' RACE reads. The data show some 760,000 distinct CDR3 sequences, about 25% seen once. V lost 6 bases, J lost 4 bases, and 8 bases stayed unmatched. This CDR3 region has 14 residues. Germline CDR1 MNHEY, CDR2 SMNVEV (reference sequence). Study-wide results and limits: When one million T cells were used, diversity estimates were thought to be underestimates.

The same sample was also studied in work on T cells of mothers and their children. That study adds: In the second PCR, M1S primer introduced barcodes and 2-4 random bases.

The specimen was blood. The chain is built from TRBV27 and TRBJ2-7; 8 positions agree with TRBD1. The source is a boy between 10 and 17 years old in good health. CDR3: CASSRGQGKYEQYF. The CDR3 nucleotides read TGTGCCAGCAGCCGCGGACAGGGAAAGTACGAGCAGTACTTC.